This T cell receptor (beta chain) was sequenced in a study of cytomegalovirus exposure and HLA in healthy donors. The PCR made use of 60 Vbeta and 13 Jbeta primers. TCRdb's table, derived via immunoSEQ multiplex PCR, lists solely in-frame clones and lacks some. The sample shows tens of thousands of clones, about 80% of them seen only once. This TCR was recovered from a man over 45 in good health and CMV-seropositive. Sequenced: PBMCs.

For the CDR3, the DNA is TGTGCCAGCAGCTTAGTTCGTAGCGGGGATACTCCTAGCACAGATACGCAGTATTTT. Amino acids: CASSLVRSGDTPSTDTQYF. The chain carries TRBV7-2 and TRBJ2-3; 8 nucleotides agree with TRBD2. J lost 0 bases, V lost 1 base, and 12 bases had no gene match. CDR3 size: 19 residues. Germline V gene data show CDR1 as SGHTA and CDR2 as FQGNSA.